Shown below are 8 T cell receptor beta chains from a single sample sequenced in a study of blood T cell repertoires in COVID-19. Generated by immunoSEQ multiplex PCR, the TCRdb table keeps only in-frame clones and is missing some. The table records approximately 120,000 clones, roughly four fifths of them present only once. Sequenced input: PBMCs or T cells enriched from blood (not recorded which). All receptors come from a young man who had recovered from COVID-19.

This chain uses TRBV2 with TRBJ1-2; D ambiguous. V was clipped by 4 bases and J by 2 bases, with 8 bases between them. CDR3 size: 13 residues. Germline CDR1 reads SNHLY; CDR2 reads FYNNEI. In DNA, the CDR3 is TGTGCCAGCAGTGTACAGACGAACTATGGCTACACCTTC. It encodes CASSVQTNYGYTF.

This chain connects TRBV13 to TRBJ1-6, with D perhaps matching TRBD1 (5 bases). CDR1 and CDR2 (germline): PRHDT, FYEKMQ (reference sequence). The CDR3 extends over 15 amino acids. The V gene lost 0 bases and the J gene lost 5 bases, with 8 bases spanning the gap. This CDR3 reads CASSLGGGDNSPLHF. The CDR3 DNA follows: TGTGCCAGCAGCTTAGGGGGGGGTGATAATTCACCCCTCCACTTT.

This clone was found once. J is TRBJ1-1 and V is TRBV2; 9 bases map to TRBD1. In germline, CDR1 is SNHLY, CDR2 FYNNEI. After removal of 6 bases from V and 5 bases from J, the junction contained 7 bases not matched to a gene. The CDR3 sequence is 14 residues long. CDR3 in DNA: TGTGCCAGCAGGACAGGGGGGTTGCCTACTGAAGCTTTCTTT. Translation: CASRTGGLPTEAFF.

The chain couples TRBV10-2 to TRBJ1-5, with 7 bases that match TRBD1. Germline CDR1 and CDR2: WSHSY and SAAADI. The length of the CDR3 is 16 residues. V shed 4 bases, J shed 1 base, and the junction held 7 bases outside the gene matches. Here the CDR3 reads CASSGRGRGSNQPQHF. The CDR3 DNA sequence: TGCGCCAGCAGTGGCCGGGGCAGGGGGAGCAATCAGCCCCAGCATTTT.

The V and J genes are TRBV6-1 and TRBJ2-7; 7 bases map to TRBD2. The CDR3 is 20 amino acids. CDR1 is MNHNS and CDR2 is SASEGT in the germline V gene. Trimming removed 4 bases from V and 0 bases from J; junction bases left unmatched: 21. CDR3 nucleotides: TGTGCCAGCAGTGTCCTTGAAGGTGGCCCACTAGCGTTGGACTCCTACGAGCAGTACTTC. Protein sequence: CASSVLEGGPLALDSYEQYF.

This rearrangement joins TRBV5-1 to TRBJ1-2; D unresolved. The CDR3 totals 13 residues. Between the trimmed V and J ends, which lost 4 bases and 2 bases, there was a span of 9 bases. Germline values: CDR1 SGHRS, CDR2 YFSETQ. The CDR3 DNA reads as TGCGCCAGCAGCCCGCGGGCCAACTATGGCTACACCTTC. This gives the protein CASSPRANYGYTF.

The chain couples TRBV3-1 (or the pseudogene TRBV3-2) to TRBJ2-3; D possibly corresponds to TRBD2 (5 bases). This CDR3 is built from 14 residues. The V gene's germline CDR1 is LGHDT and CDR2 YNNKEL (reference sequence). V lost 4 bases and J 1 base, leaving 9 bases between the germline ends. CDR3 in DNA: TGTGCCAGCAGCCGAGGCGGGCGCACAGATACGCAGTATTTT. It translates to CASSRGGRTDTQYF.

This chain joins TRBV1 and TRBJ1-4. TRBV1 is termed a pseudogene. This CDR3 has 16 residues. The CDR3 bases are TGCACCAGCAGCCAAGATGAAGGCAGACCTAGGGAAAAACTGTTTTTT. Amino acid sequence: CTSSQDEGRPREKLFF.